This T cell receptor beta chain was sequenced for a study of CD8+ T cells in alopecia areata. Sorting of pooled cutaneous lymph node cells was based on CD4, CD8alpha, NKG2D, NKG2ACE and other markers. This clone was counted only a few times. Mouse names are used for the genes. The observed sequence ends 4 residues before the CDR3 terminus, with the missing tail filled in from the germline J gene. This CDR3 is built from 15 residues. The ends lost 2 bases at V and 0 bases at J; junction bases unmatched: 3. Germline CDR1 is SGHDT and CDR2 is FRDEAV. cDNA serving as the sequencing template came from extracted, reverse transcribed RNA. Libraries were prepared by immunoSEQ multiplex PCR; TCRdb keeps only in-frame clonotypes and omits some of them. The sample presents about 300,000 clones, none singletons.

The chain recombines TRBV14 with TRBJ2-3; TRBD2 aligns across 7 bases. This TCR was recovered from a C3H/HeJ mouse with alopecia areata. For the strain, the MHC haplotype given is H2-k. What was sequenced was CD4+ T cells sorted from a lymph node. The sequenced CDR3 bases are TGTGCCAGCAGTTTACCTGGGGGTAGTGCAGAA. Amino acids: CASSLPGGSAE. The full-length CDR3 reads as CASSLPGGSAETLYF.